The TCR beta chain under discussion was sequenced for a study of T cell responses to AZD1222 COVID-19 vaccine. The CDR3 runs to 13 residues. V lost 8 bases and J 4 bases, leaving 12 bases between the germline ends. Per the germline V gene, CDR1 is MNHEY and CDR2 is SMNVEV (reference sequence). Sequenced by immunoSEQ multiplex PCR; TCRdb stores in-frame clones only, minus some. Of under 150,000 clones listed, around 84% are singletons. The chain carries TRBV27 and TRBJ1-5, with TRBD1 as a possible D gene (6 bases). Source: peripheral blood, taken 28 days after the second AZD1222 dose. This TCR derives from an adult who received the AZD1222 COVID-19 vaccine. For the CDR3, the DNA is TGTGCCAGCTCTAGGACAGATAATCAGCCCCAGCATTTT. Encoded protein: CASSRTDNQPQHF.